This T cell receptor (beta chain) was captured by sequencing in a study of T cells after yellow fever vaccination. The CDR3 runs to 11 residues. Per the germline V gene, CDR1 is DFQATT and CDR2 is SNEGSKA (reference sequence). Trimming stripped 2 bases from V and 6 bases from J, with 5 bases between. This clonotype turned up a few times. TCRdb reanalysed the 5' RACE reads using MiXCR and keeps one entry per CDR3 protein. In the table there are some 150,000 distinct CDR3 sequences, approximately 10% of which are singletons. The chain recombines TRBV20-1 with TRBJ1-5, with D uncertain. This sequence originates from a man younger than 30 who received the YFV17D yellow fever vaccine. Sequencing used CD8+ T cells sorted from PBMCs, obtained 15 days after the yellow fever booster vaccination. The CDR3 loop is CSARYGQPQHF. The CDR3 nucleotides read TGCAGTGCTAGATATGGTCAGCCCCAGCATTTT.